The present T cell receptor beta chain was sequenced within a study of blood T cell repertoires in COVID-19. As for the study in general: Researchers got acute and convalescent COVID-19 samples from the United States, Italy and Spain. Sources were T cells, B-cell-depleted T cells, or PBMCs; the material itself was cDNA or gDNA.

Seattle's enrolled individuals joined amid active infection and were then monitored longitudinally. V lost 5 bases and J lost 3; bases outside the gene matches: 10. Germline CDR1 LNHNV, CDR2 YYDKDF (reference sequence). The CDR3 is 15 residues long. Assay: immunoSEQ multiplex PCR; the TCRdb copy retains only in-frame clones and omits some. Of about 170,000 clones in the sample, approximately 91% were seen once. Sequences were obtained from peripheral blood. The rearrangement uses TRBV15 and TRBJ2-7; 7 positions agree with TRBD1. The clonotype comes from a man aged 18 to 30 with COVID-19, enrolled during active disease. CDR3 DNA: TGTGCCACCAGCCGTGATAGGGGGCTCAACTACGAGCAGTACTTC. Translated: CATSRDRGLNYEQYF.